What follows are 14 T cell receptor beta chains derived from one specimen sequenced in a study of shared clonotypes between healthy human individuals. Clones were read by immunoSEQ multiplex PCR, and TCRdb kept only the in-frame ones, dropping some. The sample lists nearly 1,000,000 clones, approximately 76% occurring once. The source material was memory CD4+ T cells sorted from blood. Indicated subset: CD45RA-negative fraction. Receptors were obtained from a young man in good health.

On this clone: Other nucleotide sequences in the sample specify the same CDR3. This rearrangement joins TRBV5-1 to TRBJ1-1; possible D gene TRBD1, 5 bases. V lost 5 bases, J lost 5 bases, and 10 bases lay in between. The CDR3 sequence is 12 residues long. Germline V gene sequence: CDR1 SGHRS, CDR2 YFSETQ. CDR3 loop: CASRGDNTEAFF. The CDR3 DNA sequence: TGCGCCAGCAGGGGGGATAATACTGAAGCTTTCTTT.

This clone was recorded a few times. The V and J genes are TRBV7-9 and TRBJ1-3; D may be TRBD1 (5 bases). The ends were cut back, 2 bases at V and 1 base at J, with 9 bases in the middle. Germline-derived CDR1 and CDR2 are SEHNR and FQNEAQ (reference sequence). This CDR3 spans 15 amino acids. The CDR3, as DNA: TGTGCCAGCAGCTTATTTGGGGGGTCTGGAAACACCATATATTTT. This gives the protein CASSLFGGSGNTIYF.

This clone was seen just once. With a much larger clone just one base away, this may be a read error. V usage is TRBV28 and J usage is TRBJ2-4; D unclear. The germline gives CDR1 MDHEN, CDR2 SYDVKM. CDR3 length equals 13 residues. CDR3 nucleotide sequence: TGTGCCAGCAAGGGCGGTGACAAAAACATTCAGCACTTC. It specifies CASKGGDKNIQHF.

This clone was seen just once. The gene calls are TRBV27 and TRBJ1-2; D is possibly TRBD1 (5 bases). CDR3 length: 14 amino acids. The germline CDR1 and CDR2 sequences are MNHEY and SMNVEV (reference sequence). Trimming removed 6 bases at V and 4 bases at J, with 15 bases between. CDR3 amino acids: CASRNLDSPYGYTF. Written as DNA, the CDR3 is TGTGCCAGCAGAAACCTTGACAGTCCCTATGGCTACACCTTC.

The rearrangement uses TRBV6-1 and TRBJ1-3; D remains unclear. The CDR3 loop spans 16 amino acids. Looked up from germline, CDR1 is MNHNS and CDR2 is SASEGT. V was cut by 2 bases and J by 0 bases, with 11 bases left in between. CDR3 sequence reads: CASSESLLSSGNTIYF. The CDR3 DNA sequence: TGTGCCAGCAGTGAATCTCTCCTCAGCTCTGGAAACACCATATATTTT.

The chain links TRBV2 to TRBJ2-2; 13 bases fit TRBD2. Germline assignment: CDR1 SNHLY and CDR2 FYNNEI. V shed 6 bases and J 0 bases; nucleotides not matched to a gene: 7. CDR3 length: 18 residues. CDR3 nucleotides: TGTGCCAGCAGCCCGACTAGCGGGGGGATCGCGAACACCGGGGAGCTGTTTTTT. This encodes CASSPTSGGIANTGELFF.

This clone came up many times. V and J are TRBV19 and TRBJ2-1; 7 bases match TRBD2. This CDR3 is built from 14 residues. V gave up 5 bases and J gave up 9 bases; unmatched junction bases: 10. Germline V gives CDR1 LNHDA, CDR2 SQIVND (reference sequence). CDR3 sequence reads: CASSASGVAGEQFF. CDR3 coding DNA: TGTGCCAGTAGTGCTAGCGGTGTCGCAGGTGAGCAGTTCTTC.

The rearrangement joins TRBV28 to TRBJ2-5; TRBD2 might be the D (5 bases). Germline CDR1 and CDR2: MDHEN and SYDVKM. V lost 4 bases to trimming and J lost 4 bases, with 16 bases between them. This CDR3 is 15 amino acids long. The CDR3 DNA follows: TGTGCCAGCAGTTACGGGGTGACGGCGTTAGAGACCCAGTACTTC. Its translation: CASSYGVTALETQYF.

The J gene is TRBJ1-4, the V gene TRBV4-3; the D is unclear. The CDR3 length is 14 residues. Between the trimmed V and J ends, which lost 1 base and 3 bases, there was a span of 6 bases. In germline, CDR1 is LGHNA, CDR2 YSLEER. The CDR3 spells CASSQATANEKLFF. DNA for the CDR3: TGCGCCAGCAGCCAAGCCACGGCTAATGAAAAACTGTTTTTT.

The chain has TRBV29-1 and TRBJ2-1; D possibly corresponds to TRBD2 (6 bases). Germline V gene data show CDR1 as SQVTM and CDR2 as ANQGSEA. CDR3 length: 11 residues. With 7 bases removed from V and 6 bases from J, the gap between germline ends came to 10 bases. This CDR3 reads CSATGANEQFF. DNA for the CDR3: TGCAGCGCTACGGGAGCCAATGAGCAGTTCTTC.

The chain couples TRBV7-9 to TRBJ1-5; D possibly corresponds to TRBD1 (5 bases). The length of the CDR3 is 14 residues. Germline CDR1 is SEHNR and CDR2 is FQNEAQ (reference sequence). Trimming removed 5 bases from V and 3 bases from J, with 11 bases in between. The CDR3 sequence is CASSPDTLNQPQHF. DNA of the CDR3: TGTGCCAGCAGCCCGGACACCCTCAATCAGCCCCAGCATTTT.

This chain connects TRBV7-2 to TRBJ2-1; D is ambiguous. Trimming took off 6 bases at V and 5 bases at J, with 14 bases between the two ends. CDR1 and CDR2 (germline): SGHTA, FQGNSA. The CDR3 extends over 14 amino acids. The DNA of the CDR3 is TGTGCCAGCAGAATACCCGGATGGAACAATGAGCAGTTCTTC. Translating gives CASRIPGWNNEQFF.

V usage is TRBV12-5 and J usage is TRBJ2-3; D gene uncertain. Trimming removed 1 base from V and 11 bases from J, with 7 bases in between. The germline gives CDR1 LGHNT, CDR2 FRNRAP. The CDR3 runs 11 residues. This chain's CDR3 is CASGLELRQYF. The CDR3 nucleotides are TGTGCTAGTGGTTTGGAGTTGAGGCAGTATTTT.

This clone has only a few counts. Other DNA sequences of this sample code for an identical CDR3. This chain links TRBV5-6 with TRBJ2-7; D is unclear. CDR1 SGHDT and CDR2 YYEEEE come from the germline V gene. The V and J ends lost 2 bases and 0 bases respectively, with 6 bases between them. The CDR3 extends over 13 amino acids. The CDR3 DNA reads TGTGCCAGCAGCTTACCAGCCTCCTACGAGCAGTACTTC. Translated, it gives CASSLPASYEQYF.